A single sample is the source of the 20 T cell receptor beta chains below, sequenced in a study of long-term antiretroviral therapy in people with HIV. The assay used was immunoSEQ (version v3.0), run at survey level. The method was immunoSEQ multiplex PCR; TCRdb's version includes in-frame clones alone and lacks a portion of them. The sample comprises 15,000 to 20,000 clones, roughly nine tenths of which are singletons, and 8.5% to 10% rests with the top ten. Specimen: unsorted PBMCs, collected 3 years after starting antiretroviral therapy. The receptors come from a man aged 45-65 years with HIV.

The chain carries TRBV19 and TRBJ1-1; no reliable D call. Germline CDR1 reads LNHDA; CDR2 reads SQIVND (reference sequence). CDR3 length equals 13 residues. V was cut by 6 bases and J by 7 bases, with 15 bases left in between. The CDR3 nucleotides are TGTGCCAGTAGCACGACACTATGGGTTGAAGCTTTCTTT. Translating it yields CASSTTLWVEAFF. Drawing the rest from reference TRBV19 and TRBJ1-1, the complete variable domain is DGGITQSPKYLFRKEGQNVTLSCEQNLNHDAMYWYRQDPGQGLRLIYYSQIVNDFQKGDIAEGYSVSREKKESFPLTVTSAQKNPTAFYLCASSTTLWVEAFFGQGTRLTVV.

The chain joins TRBV4-3 to TRBJ1-2; TRBD1 matches 8 bases. The CDR3 runs 19 residues. V was clipped by 2 bases and J by 8 bases; unmatched bases: 22. The V gene's germline CDR1 is LGHNA and CDR2 YSLEER. The CDR3 coding sequence is TGCGCCAGCAGCCAACTTCAAGGAACAGGGGGAACCGGGGGTAAAGGCTACACCTTC. Translated: CASSQLQGTGGTGGKGYTF.

The gene calls are TRBV9 and TRBJ2-1, with unresolved D. Trimming took off 3 bases at V and 7 bases at J, with 8 bases between the two ends. This CDR3 has 12 amino acids. Germline V lookup: CDR1 SGDLS, CDR2 YYNGEE. This CDR3 reads CASSGRANEQFF. In DNA form, the CDR3 reads TGTGCCAGCAGCGGCCGGGCTAATGAGCAGTTCTTC.

The V call is TRBV11-2, the J call TRBJ2-7; D uncertain. CDR1 SGHAT and CDR2 FQNNGV come from the germline V gene. Trimming removed 5 bases at V and 0 bases at J, with 8 bases between. The CDR3 contains 13 residues. CDR3 DNA: TGTGCCAGCAGCGCCGGCATCTCCTACGAGCAGTACTTC. Encoded protein: CASSAGISYEQYF.

The chain has TRBV29-1 and TRBJ2-3; D ambiguous. Germline V lookup: CDR1 SQVTM, CDR2 ANQGSEA. Trimming pared 2 bases from V and 4 bases from J, leaving 7 bases between. The length of the CDR3 is 12 residues. As DNA, the CDR3 is TGCAGCGTTGAATCGAATTCAGATACGCAGTATTTT. Translated: CSVESNSDTQYF.

This clone has more than one count but fewer than ten. This sequence joins TRBV5-4 and TRBJ2-3; the D gene is possibly TRBD1 (5 bases). V dropped 0 bases and J dropped 2 bases, with 7 bases sitting between them. CDR3 size: 14 residues. In germline, CDR1 is SGHNT, CDR2 YYREEE (reference sequence). CDR3 nucleotide sequence: TGTGCCAGCAGCTTGGGACAGTTCACAGATACGCAGTATTTT. Its translation: CASSLGQFTDTQYF.

The chain recombines TRBV4-2 with TRBJ1-2; the match to TRBD1 covers 10 bases. After removal of 3 bases from V and 10 bases from J, the junction contained 11 bases not matched to a gene. CDR1 and CDR2 from the germline V gene are LGHNA and YNFKEQ. CDR3 length: 15 residues. The CDR3 region is CASSQDRTGGSIYTF. The CDR3 DNA follows: TGTGCCAGCAGCCAGGATCGGACAGGGGGTTCCATCTACACCTTC.

The chain joins TRBV2 to TRBJ1-2; perhaps TRBD1 as D (5 bases). Germline values: CDR1 SNHLY, CDR2 FYNNEI. Trimming pared 2 bases from V and 6 bases from J, leaving 16 bases between. This CDR3 region has 15 residues. As DNA, the CDR3 is TGTGCCAGCAGTGAATTCGGTAGGGGTCCGGATGGCTACACCTTC. This translates into CASSEFGRGPDGYTF.

The gene calls are TRBV7-2 and TRBJ1-1; D remains unclear. Germline loops: CDR1 SGHTA, CDR2 FQGNSA. CDR3 size: 13 residues. V shed 5 bases and J shed 3 bases, with 10 bases lying between them. The DNA for the CDR3 is TGTGCCAGCAGCCCCCGGCGGGACACTGAAGCTTTCTTT. It translates to CASSPRRDTEAFF. The entire variable domain, with the rest obtained from reference TRBV7-2 and TRBJ1-1, is as follows: GAGVSQSPSNKVTEKGKDVELRCDPISGHTALYWYRQSLGQGLEFLIYFQGNSAPDKSGLPSDRFSAERTGGSVSTLTIQRTQQEDSAVYLCASSPRRDTEAFFGQGTRLTVV.

The chain recombines TRBV2 with TRBJ1-1; a weak D match, TRBD1 (6 bases). Germline V gene data show CDR1 as SNHLY and CDR2 as FYNNEI. V was trimmed by 6 bases and J by 3 bases, leaving 20 bases between them. This CDR3 has 16 residues. The CDR3 reads CASRHTGSSFDTEAFF. DNA of the CDR3: TGTGCCAGCAGGCACACAGGGTCGAGTTTCGACACTGAAGCTTTCTTT.

The chain couples TRBV11-2 to TRBJ2-2; 7 bases are shared with TRBD1. This CDR3 has 15 residues. J gave up 7 bases and V 0 bases, and 5 bases lay outside the gene matches. CDR1 is SGHAT and CDR2 is FQNNGV in the germline V gene. CDR3 in DNA: TGTGCCAGCAGCTTAGAGAGGGGGCGCGGCGGGGAGCTGTTTTTT. Encoded protein: CASSLERGRGGELFF. Filled out from reference TRBV11-2 and TRBJ2-2, the complete variable domain reads EAGVAQSPRYKIIEKRQSVAFWCNPISGHATLYWYQQILGQGPKLLIQFQNNGVVDDSQLPKDRFSAERLKGVDSTLKIQPAKLEDSAVYLCASSLERGRGGELFFGEGSRLTVL.

This sequence joins TRBV15 and TRBJ2-7; 9 bases agree with TRBD1. The CDR3 contains 13 residues. CDR1 is LNHNV and CDR2 is YYDKDF in the germline V gene (reference sequence). V gave up 6 bases and J gave up 5 bases; unmatched junction bases: 5. Here the CDR3 DNA reads TGTGCCACCAGGGGGACAGGGAGCCACGAGCAGTACTTC. This gives the protein CATRGTGSHEQYF.

The chain couples TRBV5-1 to TRBJ2-1; 8 bases align to TRBD2. Trimming at V came to 0 bases and at J to 4 bases, leaving 6 bases not matched to a gene. Germline values: CDR1 SGHRS, CDR2 YFSETQ. CDR3 size: 16 residues. CDR3 nucleotide sequence: TGCGCCAGCAGCTTGGGGCGGGGGGCTGTATACAATGAGCAGTTCTTC. Residues: CASSLGRGAVYNEQFF.

The gene calls are TRBV28 and TRBJ2-2; 7 positions agree with TRBD1. The J segment lost 4 bases and the V segment lost 6 bases, leaving 2 bases of the junction unmatched. This CDR3 spans 13 amino acids. Per the germline V gene, CDR1 is MDHEN and CDR2 is SYDVKM. The CDR3 DNA sequence: TGTGCCAGCAGGTCAGGGGGCACCGGGGAGCTGTTTTTT. This sequence encodes CASRSGGTGELFF.

V and J are TRBV30 and TRBJ1-2; unclear D gene. CDR3 length: 15 amino acids. Trimming stripped 0 bases from V and 1 base from J, with 12 bases between. Per the germline V gene, CDR1 is GTSNPN and CDR2 is SVGIG (reference sequence). CDR3 protein: CAWSVRRRDNYGYTF. The CDR3 DNA follows: TGTGCCTGGAGTGTACGACGACGAGATAACTATGGCTACACCTTC.

This chain connects TRBV29-1 to TRBJ2-7; D might be TRBD2 (5 bases). CDR1 is SQVTM and CDR2 is ANQGSEA in the germline V gene. The V and J ends lost 6 bases and 7 bases respectively, with 25 bases between them. The CDR3 runs to 15 residues. CDR3 nucleotides: TGCAGCGTGCTCCGGGCCCTAAGAGGAGGTAATGAGCAGTACTTC. This codes for CSVLRALRGGNEQYF.

This clone was counted a few times. Other DNA sequences in this sample translate to the same CDR3. V is TRBV5-6 and J is TRBJ1-3; D not certain. This CDR3 spans 17 amino acids. Trimming took 0 bases from V and 0 from J, leaving 13 bases between them. The germline V gene encodes CDR1 SGHDT and CDR2 YYEEEE. The CDR3 loop is CASSLGEVRLSGNTIYF. The CDR3 bases are TGTGCCAGCAGCTTGGGAGAAGTTCGACTCTCTGGAAACACCATATATTTT. Complete variable domain (other parts from reference TRBV5-6 and TRBJ1-3): DAGVTQSPTHLIKTRGQQVTLRCSPKSGHDTVSWYQQALGQGPQFIFQYYEEEERQRGNFPDRFSGHQFPNYSSELNVNALLLGDSALYLCASSLGEVRLSGNTIYFGEGSWLTVV.

The V and J genes are TRBV14 and TRBJ2-2, with D possibly matching TRBD1 (6 bases). Germline CDR1 SGHDN, CDR2 FVKESK. V gave up 4 bases and J gave up 1 base, with 7 bases separating them. CDR3 length: 14 amino acids. The CDR3 DNA is TGTGCCAGCAGCCTGGACAGGAACACCGGGGAGCTGTTTTTT. Amino acid sequence: CASSLDRNTGELFF.

The chain is built from TRBV28 and TRBJ2-7; no clear D gene. Looked up from germline, CDR1 is MDHEN and CDR2 is SYDVKM. This CDR3 comprises 12 residues. Trimming cost V 8 bases and J 2 bases, with 10 bases left between them. The CDR3 here is CASVGSPYEQYF. In DNA, the CDR3 is TGTGCCAGCGTAGGAAGCCCCTACGAGCAGTACTTC.

Of note for this clone: The same CDR3 arises from other DNA sequences in this sample as well. This chain connects TRBV18 to TRBJ2-7; TRBD1 agrees at 9 bases. This CDR3 region has 14 residues. Germline loops: CDR1 KGHSH, CDR2 LQKENI. The ends lost 3 bases at V and 2 bases at J; junction bases unmatched: 2. The DNA of the CDR3 is TGTGCCAGCTCACCGACAGGGGGGACCTACGAGCAGTACTTC. Its protein product is CASSPTGGTYEQYF.